This T cell receptor (beta chain) came from a study of T cell changes during pregnancy in multiple sclerosis. Germline CDR1 and CDR2: SGHTA and FQGTGA. V lost 5 bases, J lost 7 bases, and 13 bases stayed unmatched. This CDR3 is built from 18 residues. The protocol was immunoSEQ multiplex PCR, while the TCRdb copy is restricted to in-frame clones and leaves out a portion. This sample has roughly 110,000 clones; less than 95% occur once, and the top ten carry about 0.78%. The rearrangement uses TRBV7-3 and TRBJ2-4; TRBD2 matches at 14 bases. The sequencing used peripheral blood, collected in the third trimester of pregnancy. The clonotype originates from a female donor in good health, enrolled as a control in a pregnancy study. In DNA, the CDR3 is TGTGCCAGCAGCCCCTGGGGACTAGCGGGGGAAGAGGGGAACATTCAGTACTTC. This codes for CASSPWGLAGEEGNIQYF.